This T cell receptor (beta chain) stems from a study of cytomegalovirus exposure and HLA in healthy donors. Overall study findings and caveats: Sequencing likely produced, as an artifact, a cluster of highly shared sequence variants. A later analysis reportedly found that, within productive TCRs, an Asian-associated ancestry cluster had fewer N-insertions than the mean observed across the roughly 730 donors.

On this clone itself: Its specificity is not known.

The V end lost 2 bases, the J end lost 6 bases, and 14 bases lay between the germline ends. The germline V gene encodes CDR1 MDHEN and CDR2 SYDVKM. The CDR3 is 15 residues long. 60 Vbeta and 13 Jbeta primers were used in PCR. Generated by immunoSEQ multiplex PCR, the TCRdb table keeps only in-frame clones and is missing some. In the table there are about 95,000 clones, around 70% of which are singletons. The TCR originated in a woman between 50 and 59 years old in good health and CMV-seropositive. The rearrangement joins TRBV28 to TRBJ1-5; D might be TRBD1 (6 bases). Input material: PBMCs. The DNA for the CDR3 is TGTGCCAGCAGTTTAGCCTTCACAGGGTTTCAGCCCCAGCATTTT. As protein: CASSLAFTGFQPQHF.